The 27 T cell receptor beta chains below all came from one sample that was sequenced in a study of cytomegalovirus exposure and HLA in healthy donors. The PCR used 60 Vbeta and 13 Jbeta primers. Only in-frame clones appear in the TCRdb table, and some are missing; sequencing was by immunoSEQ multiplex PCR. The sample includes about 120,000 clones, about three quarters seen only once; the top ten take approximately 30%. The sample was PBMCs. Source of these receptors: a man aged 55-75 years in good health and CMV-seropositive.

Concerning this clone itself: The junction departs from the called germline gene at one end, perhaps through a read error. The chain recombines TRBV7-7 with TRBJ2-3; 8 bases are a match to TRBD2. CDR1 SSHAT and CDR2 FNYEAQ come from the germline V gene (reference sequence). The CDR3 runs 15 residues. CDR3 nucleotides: TGTGCTAGCAGCCTAGGACTAGCTGGCACAGATACGCAGTATTTT. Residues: CASSLGLAGTDTQYF.

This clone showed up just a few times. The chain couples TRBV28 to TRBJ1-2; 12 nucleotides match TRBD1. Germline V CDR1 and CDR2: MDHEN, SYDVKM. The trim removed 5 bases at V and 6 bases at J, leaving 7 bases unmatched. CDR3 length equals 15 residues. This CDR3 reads CASSPRDRGPNGYTF. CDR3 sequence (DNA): TGTGCCAGCAGTCCCCGGGACAGGGGGCCGAATGGCTACACCTTC.

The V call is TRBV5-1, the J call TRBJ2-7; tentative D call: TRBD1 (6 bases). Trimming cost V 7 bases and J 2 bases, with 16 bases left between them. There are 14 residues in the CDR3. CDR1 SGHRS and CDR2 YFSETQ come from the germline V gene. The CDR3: CASRLGTSTYEQYF. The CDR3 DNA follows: TGCGCCAGCCGCCTCGGGACATCTACCTACGAGCAGTACTTC.

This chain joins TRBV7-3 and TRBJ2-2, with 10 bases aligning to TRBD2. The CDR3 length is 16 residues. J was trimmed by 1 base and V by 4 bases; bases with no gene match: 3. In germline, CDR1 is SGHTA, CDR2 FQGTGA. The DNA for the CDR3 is TGTGCCAGCAGCTCCCGGACTAGCGGGAACACCGGGGAGCTGTTTTTT. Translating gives CASSSRTSGNTGELFF. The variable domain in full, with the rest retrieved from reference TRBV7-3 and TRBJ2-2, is GAGVSQTPSNKVTEKGKYVELRCDPISGHTALYWYRQSLGQGPEFLIYFQGTGAADDSGLPNDRFFAVRPEGSVSTLKIQRTERGDSAVYLCASSSRTSGNTGELFFGEGSRLTVL.

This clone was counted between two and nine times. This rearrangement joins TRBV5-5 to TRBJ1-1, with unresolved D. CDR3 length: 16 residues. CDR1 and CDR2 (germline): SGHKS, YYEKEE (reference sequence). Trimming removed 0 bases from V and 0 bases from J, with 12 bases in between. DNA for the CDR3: TGTGCCAGCAGCTTGGGTCTTGGAGGTATGAACACTGAAGCTTTCTTT. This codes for CASSLGLGGMNTEAFF.

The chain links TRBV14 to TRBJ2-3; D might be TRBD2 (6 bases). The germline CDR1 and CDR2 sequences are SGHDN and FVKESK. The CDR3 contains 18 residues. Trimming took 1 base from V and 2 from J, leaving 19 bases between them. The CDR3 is CASSQVSPGVGFTDTQYF. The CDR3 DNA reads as TGTGCCAGCAGCCAAGTTTCCCCGGGAGTCGGATTCACAGATACGCAGTATTTT.

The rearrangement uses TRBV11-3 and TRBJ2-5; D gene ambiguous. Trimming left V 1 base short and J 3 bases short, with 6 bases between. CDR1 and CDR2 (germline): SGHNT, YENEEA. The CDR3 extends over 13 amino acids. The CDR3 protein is CASSLGLEETQYF. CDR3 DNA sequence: TGTGCCAGCAGCTTAGGACTTGAAGAGACCCAGTACTTC.

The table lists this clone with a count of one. The CDR3 is CASSLFRGNTEAFF. CDR3 nucleotide sequence: TGTGCCAGCAGCTTGTTTCGGGGAAACACTGAAGCTTTCTTT. This chain joins TRBV5-6 and TRBJ1-1; D call uncertain. In germline, CDR1 is SGHDT, CDR2 YYEEEE. There are 14 residues in the CDR3. Trimming pared 1 base from V and 2 bases from J, leaving 9 bases between.

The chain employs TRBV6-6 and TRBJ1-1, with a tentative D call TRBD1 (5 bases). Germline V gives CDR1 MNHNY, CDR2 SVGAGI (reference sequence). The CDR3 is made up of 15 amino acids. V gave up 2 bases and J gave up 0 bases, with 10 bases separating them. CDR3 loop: CASSYVPGMNTEAFF. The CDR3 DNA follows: TGTGCCAGCAGTTACGTCCCAGGGATGAACACTGAAGCTTTCTTT.

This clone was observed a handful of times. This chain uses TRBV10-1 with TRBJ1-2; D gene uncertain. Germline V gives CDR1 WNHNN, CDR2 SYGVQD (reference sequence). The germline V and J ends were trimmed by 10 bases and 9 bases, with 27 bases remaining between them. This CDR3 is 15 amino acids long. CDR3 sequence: CATRRVWANSRSYTF. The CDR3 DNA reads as TGCGCCACCCGACGAGTTTGGGCAAACAGTAGAAGCTACACCTTC.

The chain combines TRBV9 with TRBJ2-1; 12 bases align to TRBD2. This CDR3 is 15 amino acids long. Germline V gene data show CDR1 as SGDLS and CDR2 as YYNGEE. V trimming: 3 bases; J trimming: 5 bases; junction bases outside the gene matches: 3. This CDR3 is CASSARTSGDNEQFF. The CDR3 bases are TGTGCCAGCAGCGCCCGGACTAGCGGGGACAATGAGCAGTTCTTC.

CDR3 bases: TGCAGCGCCCTAGATCGGCCAACCCCAAGCACAGATACGCAGTATTTT. It encodes CSALDRPTPSTDTQYF. The gene calls are TRBV29-1 and TRBJ2-3, with no clear D. The germline gives CDR1 SQVTM, CDR2 ANQGSEA. The CDR3 is made up of 16 amino acids. Trimming left V 7 bases short and J 0 bases short, with 20 bases between.

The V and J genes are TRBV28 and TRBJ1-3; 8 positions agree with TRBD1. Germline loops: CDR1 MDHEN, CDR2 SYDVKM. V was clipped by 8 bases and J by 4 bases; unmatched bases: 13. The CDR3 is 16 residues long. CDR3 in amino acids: CASGRRGTGGGNTIYF. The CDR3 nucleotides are TGTGCCAGCGGACGGAGGGGGACAGGAGGCGGAAACACCATATATTTT. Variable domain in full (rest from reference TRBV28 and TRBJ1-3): DVKVTQSSRYLVKRTGEKVFLECVQDMDHENMFWYRQDPGLGLRLIYFSYDVKMKEKGDIPEGYSVSREKKERFSLILESASTNQTSMYLCASGRRGTGGGNTIYFGEGSWLTVV.

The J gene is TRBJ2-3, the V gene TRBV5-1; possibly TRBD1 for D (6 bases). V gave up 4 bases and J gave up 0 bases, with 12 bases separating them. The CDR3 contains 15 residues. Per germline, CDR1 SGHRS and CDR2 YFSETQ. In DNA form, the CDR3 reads TGCGCCAGCAGCATTGGACAGACCAGCACAGATACGCAGTATTTT. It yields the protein CASSIGQTSTDTQYF.

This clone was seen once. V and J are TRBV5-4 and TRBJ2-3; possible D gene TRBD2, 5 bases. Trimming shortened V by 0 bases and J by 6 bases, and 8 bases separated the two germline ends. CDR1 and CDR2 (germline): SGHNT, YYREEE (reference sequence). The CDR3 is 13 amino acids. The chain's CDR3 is CASSLAGDDTQYF. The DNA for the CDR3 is TGTGCCAGCAGCTTGGCCGGGGATGATACGCAGTATTTT.

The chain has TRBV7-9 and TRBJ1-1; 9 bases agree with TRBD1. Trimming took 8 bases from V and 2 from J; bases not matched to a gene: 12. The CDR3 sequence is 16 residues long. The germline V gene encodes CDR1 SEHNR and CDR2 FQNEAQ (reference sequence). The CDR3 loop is CASGLPGQGLNTEAFF. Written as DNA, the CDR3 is TGTGCCAGCGGCCTGCCCGGACAGGGGCTCAACACTGAAGCTTTCTTT.

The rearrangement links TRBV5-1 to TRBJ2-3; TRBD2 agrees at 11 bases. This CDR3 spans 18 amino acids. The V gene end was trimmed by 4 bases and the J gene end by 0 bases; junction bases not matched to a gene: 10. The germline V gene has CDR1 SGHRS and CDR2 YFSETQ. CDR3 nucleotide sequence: TGCGCCAGCAGCCTGACTCCGACTAGCGGGACTAGCACAGATACGCAGTATTTT. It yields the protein CASSLTPTSGTSTDTQYF.

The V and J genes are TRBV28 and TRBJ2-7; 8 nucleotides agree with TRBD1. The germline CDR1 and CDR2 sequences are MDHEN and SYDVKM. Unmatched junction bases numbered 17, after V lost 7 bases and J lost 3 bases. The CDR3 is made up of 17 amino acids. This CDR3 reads CASTHYRDRMIGYEQYF. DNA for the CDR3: TGTGCCAGCACCCATTACCGGGACAGGATGATAGGCTACGAGCAGTACTTC.

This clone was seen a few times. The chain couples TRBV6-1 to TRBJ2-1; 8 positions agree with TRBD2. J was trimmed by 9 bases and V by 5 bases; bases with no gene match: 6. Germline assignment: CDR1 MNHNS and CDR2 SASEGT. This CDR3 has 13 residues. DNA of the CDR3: TGTGCCAGCAGTCAACTAGCGGTTGGTGAGCAGTTCTTC. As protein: CASSQLAVGEQFF.

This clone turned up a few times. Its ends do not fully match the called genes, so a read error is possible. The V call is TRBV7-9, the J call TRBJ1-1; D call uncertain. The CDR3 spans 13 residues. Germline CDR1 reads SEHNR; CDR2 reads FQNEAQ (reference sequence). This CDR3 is CSSSPRGNTEAFF. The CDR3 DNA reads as TGTTCCAGCAGCCCCCGGGGGAACACTGAAGCTTTCTTT.

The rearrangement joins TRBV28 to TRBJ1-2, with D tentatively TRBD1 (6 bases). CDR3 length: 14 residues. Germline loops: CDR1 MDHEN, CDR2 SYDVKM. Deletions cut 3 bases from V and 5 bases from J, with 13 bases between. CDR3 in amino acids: CASSFPDSPYGYTF. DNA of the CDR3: TGTGCCAGCAGTTTCCCGGACAGTCCATATGGCTACACCTTC.

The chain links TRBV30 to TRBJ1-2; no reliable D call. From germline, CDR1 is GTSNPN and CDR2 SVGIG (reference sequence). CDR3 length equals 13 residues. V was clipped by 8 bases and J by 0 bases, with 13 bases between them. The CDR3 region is CAGGRVSNYGYTF. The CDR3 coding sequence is TGTGCCGGAGGTCGGGTTTCTAACTATGGCTACACCTTC.

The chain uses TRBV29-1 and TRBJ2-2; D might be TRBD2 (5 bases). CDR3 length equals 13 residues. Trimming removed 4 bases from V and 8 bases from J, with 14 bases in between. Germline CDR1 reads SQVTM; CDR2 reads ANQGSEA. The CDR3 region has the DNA TGCAGCGTTGTAACTCGTCGGACTGGGGAGCTGTTTTTT. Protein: CSVVTRRTGELFF.

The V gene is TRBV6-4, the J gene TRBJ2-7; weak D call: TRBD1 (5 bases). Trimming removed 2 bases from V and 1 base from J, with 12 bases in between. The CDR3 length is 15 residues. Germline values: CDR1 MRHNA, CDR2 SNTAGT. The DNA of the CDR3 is TGTGCCAGCAGTGACAAGGGGCTGGTTTCCTACGAGCAGTACTTC. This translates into CASSDKGLVSYEQYF.

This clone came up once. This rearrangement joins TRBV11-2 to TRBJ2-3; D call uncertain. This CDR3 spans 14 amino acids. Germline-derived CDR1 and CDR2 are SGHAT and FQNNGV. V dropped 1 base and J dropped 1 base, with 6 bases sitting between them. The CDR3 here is CASSLGTGTDTQYF. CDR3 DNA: TGTGCCAGCAGCTTAGGCACAGGCACAGATACGCAGTATTTT.

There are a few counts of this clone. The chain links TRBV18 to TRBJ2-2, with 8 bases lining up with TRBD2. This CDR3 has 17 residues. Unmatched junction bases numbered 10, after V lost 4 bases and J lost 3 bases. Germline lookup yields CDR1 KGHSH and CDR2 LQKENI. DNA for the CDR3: TGTGCCAGCTCACTGTCGGGACTAGAAGGATACACCGGGGAGCTGTTTTTT. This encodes CASSLSGLEGYTGELFF.

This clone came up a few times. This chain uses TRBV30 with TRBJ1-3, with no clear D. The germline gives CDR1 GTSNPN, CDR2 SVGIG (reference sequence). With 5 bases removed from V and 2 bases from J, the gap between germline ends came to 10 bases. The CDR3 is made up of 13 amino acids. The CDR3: CAWLEEPGNTIYF. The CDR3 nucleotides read TGTGCCTGGTTAGAAGAGCCTGGAAACACCATATATTTT.